The 2 T cell receptor beta chains below come from one sample, sequenced in a study of T-cell memory formation after mild COVID-19. From the 5' RACE reads, TCRdb called clonotypes with MiXCR, one entry per CDR3 protein. The sample consists of roughly 150,000 distinct CDR3 sequences, about 14% of them appearing once. The sample was PBMCs or a T cell subset sorted from them (not recorded which). These receptors were collected from an adult woman who had mild COVID-19 (a few samples of this study predate the infection). Cell type and time point are not known.

This clonotype was seen many times. The V call is TRBV5-6, the J call TRBJ2-5, with D tentatively TRBD1 or TRBD2 (5 bases each). The V end lost 4 bases, the J end lost 3 bases, and 13 bases lay between the germline ends. Germline V gives CDR1 SGHDT, CDR2 YYEEEE. The CDR3 contains 14 residues. DNA of the CDR3: TGTGCCAGCAGCATCGGGACCTTAGAAGAGACCCAGTACTTC. This sequence encodes CASSIGTLEETQYF.

The DNA for the CDR3 is TGTGCCAGCAGCTCCCCCGGGACAGTCTACAATGAGCAGTTCTTC. Translated, it gives CASSSPGTVYNEQFF. The rearrangement uses TRBV2 and TRBJ2-1, with 7 bases identical to TRBD1. V shed 6 bases, J shed 3 bases, and the junction held 8 bases outside the gene matches. Germline assignment: CDR1 SNHLY and CDR2 FYNNEI. The CDR3 covers 15 residues. The entire variable domain, with the rest obtained from reference TRBV2 and TRBJ2-1, is as follows: EPEVTQTPSHQVTQMGQEVILRCVPISNHLYFYWYRQILGQKVEFLVSFYNNEISEKSEIFDDQFSVERPDGSNFTLKIRSTKLEDSAMYFCASSSPGTVYNEQFFGPGTRLTVL.